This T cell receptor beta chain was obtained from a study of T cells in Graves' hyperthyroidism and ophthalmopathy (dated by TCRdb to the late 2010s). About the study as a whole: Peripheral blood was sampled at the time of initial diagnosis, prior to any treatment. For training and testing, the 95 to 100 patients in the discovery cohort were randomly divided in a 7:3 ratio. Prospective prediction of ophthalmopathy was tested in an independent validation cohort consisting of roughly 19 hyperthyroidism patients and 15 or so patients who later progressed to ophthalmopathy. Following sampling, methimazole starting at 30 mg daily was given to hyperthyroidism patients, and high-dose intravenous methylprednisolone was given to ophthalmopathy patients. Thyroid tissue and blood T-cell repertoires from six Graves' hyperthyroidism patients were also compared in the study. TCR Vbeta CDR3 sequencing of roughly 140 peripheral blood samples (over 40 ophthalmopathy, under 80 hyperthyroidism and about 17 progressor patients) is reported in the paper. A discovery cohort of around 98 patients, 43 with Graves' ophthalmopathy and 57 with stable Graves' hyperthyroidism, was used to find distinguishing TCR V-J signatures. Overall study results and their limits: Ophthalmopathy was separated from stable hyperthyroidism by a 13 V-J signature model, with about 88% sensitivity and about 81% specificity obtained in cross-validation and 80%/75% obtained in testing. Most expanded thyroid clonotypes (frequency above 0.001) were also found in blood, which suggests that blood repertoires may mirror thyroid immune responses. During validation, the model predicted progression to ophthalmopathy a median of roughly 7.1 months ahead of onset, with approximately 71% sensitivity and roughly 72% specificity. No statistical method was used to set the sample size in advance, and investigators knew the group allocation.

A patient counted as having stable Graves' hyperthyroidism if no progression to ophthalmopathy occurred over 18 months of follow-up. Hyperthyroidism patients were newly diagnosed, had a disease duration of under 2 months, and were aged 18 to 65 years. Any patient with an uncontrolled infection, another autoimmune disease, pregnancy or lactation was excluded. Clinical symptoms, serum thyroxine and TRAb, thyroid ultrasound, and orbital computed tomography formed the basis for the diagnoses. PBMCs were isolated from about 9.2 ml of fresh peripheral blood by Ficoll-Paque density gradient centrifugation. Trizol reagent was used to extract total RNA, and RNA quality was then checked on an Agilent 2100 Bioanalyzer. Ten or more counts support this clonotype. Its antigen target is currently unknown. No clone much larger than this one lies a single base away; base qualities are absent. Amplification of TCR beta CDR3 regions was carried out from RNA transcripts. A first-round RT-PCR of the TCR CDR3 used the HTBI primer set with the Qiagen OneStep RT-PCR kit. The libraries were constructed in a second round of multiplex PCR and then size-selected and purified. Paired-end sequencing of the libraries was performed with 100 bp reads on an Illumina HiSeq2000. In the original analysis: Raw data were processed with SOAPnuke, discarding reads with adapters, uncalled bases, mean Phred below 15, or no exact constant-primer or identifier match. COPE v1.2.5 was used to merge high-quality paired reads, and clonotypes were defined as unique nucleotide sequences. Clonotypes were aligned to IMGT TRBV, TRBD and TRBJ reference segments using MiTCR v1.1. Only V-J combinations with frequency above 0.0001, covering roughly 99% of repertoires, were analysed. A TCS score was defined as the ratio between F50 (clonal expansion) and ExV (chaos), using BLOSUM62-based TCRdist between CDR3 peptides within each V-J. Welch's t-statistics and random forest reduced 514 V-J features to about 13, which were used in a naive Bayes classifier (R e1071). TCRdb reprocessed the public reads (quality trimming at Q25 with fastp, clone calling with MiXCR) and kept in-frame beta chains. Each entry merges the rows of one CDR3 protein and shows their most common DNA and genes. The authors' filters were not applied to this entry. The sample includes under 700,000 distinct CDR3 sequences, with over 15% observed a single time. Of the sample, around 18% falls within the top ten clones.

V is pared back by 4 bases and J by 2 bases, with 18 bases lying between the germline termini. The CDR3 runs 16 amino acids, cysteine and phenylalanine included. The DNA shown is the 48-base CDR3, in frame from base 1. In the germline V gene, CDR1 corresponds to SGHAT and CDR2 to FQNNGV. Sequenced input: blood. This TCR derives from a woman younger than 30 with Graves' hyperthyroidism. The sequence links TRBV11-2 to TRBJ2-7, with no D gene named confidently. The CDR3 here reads CASSSPFLGTTYEQYF. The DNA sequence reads TGTGCCAGCAGCTCCCCCTTCCTGGGCACCACCTACGAGCAGTACTTC. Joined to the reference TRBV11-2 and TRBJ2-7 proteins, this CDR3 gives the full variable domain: EAGVAQSPRYKIIEKRQSVAFWCNPISGHATLYWYQQILGQGPKLLIQFQNNGVVDDSQLPKDRFSAERLKGVDSTLKIQPAKLEDSAVYLCASSSPFLGTTYEQYFGPGTRLTVT.